The 20 T cell receptor beta chains below all came from one sample that was sequenced in a study of cytomegalovirus exposure and HLA in healthy donors. Generated by immunoSEQ multiplex PCR, the TCRdb table keeps only in-frame clones and is missing some. The table shows tens of thousands of clones, with about 94% occurring only once. Input material: PBMCs. The receptors come from a man aged 18 to 29 in good health and CMV-seropositive.

The CDR3 region is CASKAGGGSEAFF. The CDR3 DNA reads as TGTGCCAGCAAAGCGGGTGGAGGCAGTGAAGCTTTCTTT. J is TRBJ1-1 and V is TRBV27; D gene ambiguous. The CDR3 is 13 amino acids. The germline CDR1 and CDR2 sequences are MNHEY and SMNVEV (reference sequence). V was clipped by 7 bases and J by 7 bases, with 16 bases between them.

The chain uses TRBV28 and TRBJ2-1; D not resolved. The germline V gene encodes CDR1 MDHEN and CDR2 SYDVKM. The V gene lost 5 bases and the J gene lost 9 bases, with 11 bases spanning the gap. The length of the CDR3 is 12 residues. This CDR3 reads CASSPLGTEQFF. DNA for the CDR3: TGTGCCAGCAGTCCCCTGGGCACTGAGCAGTTCTTC.

This clone has a single count. The genes are TRBV4-3 and TRBJ2-7; maybe TRBD2 (7 bases). Germline loops: CDR1 LGHNA, CDR2 YSLEER. The CDR3 sequence is 15 residues long. Deletions cut 0 bases from V and 2 bases from J, with 11 bases between. CDR3 sequence reads: CASSQEEGGPYEQYF. The CDR3, as DNA: TGCGCCAGCAGCCAAGAGGAGGGGGGGCCCTACGAGCAGTACTTC.

This chain links TRBV28 with TRBJ1-4, with 9 bases aligning to TRBD1. J was trimmed by 7 bases and V by 7 bases; bases with no gene match: 10. Germline CDR1 reads MDHEN; CDR2 reads SYDVKM. The CDR3 runs 15 residues. The CDR3 DNA follows: TGTGCCAGCAAGAGGGACAGGGAGGTCTTTGAAAAACTGTTTTTT. As protein: CASKRDREVFEKLFF.

V gene TRBV7-9 combines with J gene TRBJ2-7; tentatively, D is TRBD2 (6 bases). This CDR3 has 14 residues. V was shortened by 2 bases and J by 2 bases, with 10 bases between the two germline ends. Germline CDR1 and CDR2: SEHNR and FQNEAQ (reference sequence). The CDR3 DNA follows: TGTGCCAGCAGCTTACCAGGACTACCCTACGAGCAGTACTTC. The encoded protein is CASSLPGLPYEQYF.

In DNA, the CDR3 is TGTGCCAGCAGTGTTGTCAGGGACTATTCCTCCTACGAGCAGTACTTC. Protein product: CASSVVRDYSSYEQYF. This chain links TRBV2 with TRBJ2-7; 7 bases are shared with TRBD2. The germline gives CDR1 SNHLY, CDR2 FYNNEI. This CDR3 region has 16 residues. Trimming took 4 bases from V and 0 from J; bases not matched to a gene: 9.

The V call is TRBV7-3, the J call TRBJ2-5; 7 bases are shared with TRBD2. Germline V gene lookup returns CDR1 SGHTA and CDR2 FQGTGA. The CDR3 loop spans 15 amino acids. Losses at the gene ends were 5 bases for V and 5 bases for J; bases not matched to a gene: 11. CDR3 protein: CASSRTGGVWETQYF. CDR3 DNA sequence: TGTGCCAGCAGCCGTACGGGGGGAGTGTGGGAGACCCAGTACTTC.

CDR3 nucleotides: TGTGCCAGCAGCTTCCCGGGATTAGAACGTTCACCCCTCCACTTT. Amino acid sequence: CASSFPGLERSPLHF. The genes are TRBV28 and TRBJ1-6; no clear D. This CDR3 has 15 amino acids. Germline loops: CDR1 MDHEN, CDR2 SYDVKM. Between the trimmed V and J ends, which lost 6 bases and 9 bases, there was a span of 18 bases.

This sequence joins TRBV27 and TRBJ2-3; 10 bases fit TRBD1. The germline CDR1 and CDR2 sequences are MNHEY and SMNVEV (reference sequence). The trim removed 4 bases at V and 2 bases at J, leaving 9 bases unmatched. The CDR3 extends over 17 amino acids. Written as DNA, the CDR3 is TGTGCCAGCAGTTCGGGACAGGGGAATTTTTTCACAGATACGCAGTATTTT. Translation: CASSSGQGNFFTDTQYF.

The J gene is TRBJ2-5, the V gene TRBV19; weak D call: TRBD2 (5 bases). V was shortened by 1 base and J by 5 bases, with 11 bases between the two germline ends. Germline V lookup: CDR1 LNHDA, CDR2 SQIVND (reference sequence). The CDR3 consists of 14 residues. In DNA form, the CDR3 reads TGTGCCAGTAGTATAGGACAACGCGGGGAGACCCAGTACTTC. Translation: CASSIGQRGETQYF.

The chain carries TRBV6-1 and TRBJ2-7, with 14 bases fitting TRBD2. The J segment lost 6 bases and the V segment lost 4 bases, leaving 5 bases of the junction unmatched. The CDR3 loop spans 15 amino acids. Germline values: CDR1 MNHNS, CDR2 SASEGT. The CDR3 spells CASSGLGLAGVEQYF. DNA for the CDR3: TGTGCCAGCAGTGGACTGGGACTAGCGGGAGTCGAGCAGTACTTC.

The chain is built from TRBV7-9 and TRBJ2-5; D may be TRBD2 (6 bases). Germline CDR1 SEHNR, CDR2 FQNEAQ (reference sequence). V lost 4 bases, J lost 3 bases, and 15 bases lay in between. The CDR3 runs 15 residues. The DNA of the CDR3 is TGTGCCAGCAGCTCCAGGGACTCCCCAGAAGAGACCCAGTACTTC. Its translation: CASSSRDSPEETQYF.

The rearrangement links TRBV11-3 to TRBJ2-5; weak D call: TRBD1 (6 bases). Germline assignment: CDR1 SGHNT and CDR2 YENEEA. The CDR3 runs to 15 residues. V was pared by 5 bases and J by 9 bases, with 22 bases between. Written as DNA, the CDR3 is TGTGCCAGCAGCCTAAGGACAGCCGGGATTGAGGCCCAGTACTTC. It yields the protein CASSLRTAGIEAQYF.

The chain couples TRBV6-5 to TRBJ2-7; 7 bases are shared with TRBD1. The V gene's germline CDR1 is MNHEY and CDR2 SVGAGI. This CDR3 is 14 amino acids long. After removal of 5 bases from V and 1 base from J, the junction contained 5 bases not matched to a gene. CDR3 in amino acids: CASSPYRGSYEQYF. As DNA, the CDR3 is TGTGCCAGCAGTCCTTACAGGGGATCCTACGAGCAGTACTTC.

This clone is a singleton in its sample. In DNA form, the CDR3 reads TGTGCCAGCAGCTTAGATCGCGGGGCCGCGGAAGAAGCTTTCTTT. Translation gives CASSLDRGAAEEAFF. This sequence joins TRBV7-8 and TRBJ1-1; tentative D call: TRBD1 (5 bases). The CDR3 has 15 residues. Germline assignment: CDR1 SGHVS and CDR2 FQNEAQ. V was pared by 1 base and J by 8 bases, with 17 bases between.

The chain recombines TRBV5-1 with TRBJ2-1; 11 bases fit TRBD2. This CDR3 is built from 14 residues. The J segment lost 6 bases and the V segment lost 5 bases, leaving 4 bases of the junction unmatched. Germline CDR1 is SGHRS and CDR2 is YFSETQ. CDR3 amino acids: CASRTSGRANEQFF. The CDR3 DNA is TGCGCCAGCAGAACTAGCGGGAGAGCCAATGAGCAGTTCTTC.

V usage is TRBV28 and J usage is TRBJ2-7, with 7 bases that match TRBD1. Per the germline V gene, CDR1 is MDHEN and CDR2 is SYDVKM. The CDR3 has 14 amino acids. The J segment lost 6 bases and the V segment lost 5 bases, leaving 10 bases of the junction unmatched. As DNA, the CDR3 is TGTGCCAGCAGTACCCAAACCGACAGGGCCGAGCAGTACTTC. Protein sequence: CASSTQTDRAEQYF.

V is TRBV28 and J is TRBJ2-2; D is uncertain. The CDR3 runs to 12 residues. Germline-derived CDR1 and CDR2 are MDHEN and SYDVKM. The V end was cut by 7 bases, the J end by 5 bases, with 8 bases between. The CDR3 nucleotides read TGTGCCAGCACCCTCCCTACCGGGGAGCTGTTTTTT. Translation: CASTLPTGELFF.

This clone was counted once. This chain links TRBV2 with TRBJ2-3; D possibly corresponds to TRBD1 (6 bases). Looked up from germline, CDR1 is SNHLY and CDR2 is FYNNEI. CDR3 length equals 15 residues. V was clipped by 5 bases and J by 0 bases, with 12 bases between them. The CDR3 protein is CASSFLDRSTDTQYF. The CDR3 DNA sequence: TGTGCCAGCAGTTTTCTTGACAGGAGCACAGATACGCAGTATTTT.

The gene calls are TRBV11-2 and TRBJ1-1; perhaps TRBD1 as D (6 bases). Trimming removed 5 bases at V and 7 bases at J, with 11 bases between. Per germline, CDR1 SGHAT and CDR2 FQNNGV. This CDR3 has 12 amino acids. The CDR3: CASSPQGYEAFF. The CDR3 DNA reads TGTGCCAGCAGCCCCCAGGGGTATGAAGCTTTCTTT.